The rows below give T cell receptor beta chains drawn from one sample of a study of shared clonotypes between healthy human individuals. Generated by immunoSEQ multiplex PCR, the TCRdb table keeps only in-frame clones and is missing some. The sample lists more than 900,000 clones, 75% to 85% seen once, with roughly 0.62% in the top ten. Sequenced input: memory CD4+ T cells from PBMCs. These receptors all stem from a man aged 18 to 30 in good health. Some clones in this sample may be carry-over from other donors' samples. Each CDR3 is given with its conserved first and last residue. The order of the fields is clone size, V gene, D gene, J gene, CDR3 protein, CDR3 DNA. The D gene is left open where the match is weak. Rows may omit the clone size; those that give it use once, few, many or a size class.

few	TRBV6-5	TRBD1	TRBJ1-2	CASSYFAGGRRGYTF	TGTGCCAGCAGTTATTTTGCAGGGGGGCGCCGGGGCTACACCTTC
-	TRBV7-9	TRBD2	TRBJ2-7	CASSHGRINYEQYF	TGTGCCAGCAGCCACGGGAGGATTAACTACGAGCAGTACTTC
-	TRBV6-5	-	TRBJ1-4	CASIDPGDEKLFF	TGTGCCAGCATAGACCCTGGCGACGAAAAACTGTTTTTT
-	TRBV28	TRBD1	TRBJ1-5	CASSSGTGGGSNQPQHF	TGTGCCAGCAGTTCCGGGACAGGGGGCGGGAGCAATCAGCCCCAGCATTTT
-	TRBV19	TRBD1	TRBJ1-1	CASTPGTGNTEAFF	TGTGCCAGTACCCCTGGGACAGGGAACACTGAAGCTTTCTTT
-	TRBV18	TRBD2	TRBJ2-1	CASSLSNGLDNEQFF	TGTGCCAGCTCACTCTCTAACGGACTAGACAATGAGCAGTTCTTC
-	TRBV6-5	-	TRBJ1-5	CASRPGVGADQPQHF	TGTGCCAGCAGACCTGGGGTGGGGGCCGATCAGCCCCAGCATTTT
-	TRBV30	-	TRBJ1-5	CAWSEAGNQPQHF	TGTGCCTGGAGTGAGGCTGGCAATCAGCCCCAGCATTTT
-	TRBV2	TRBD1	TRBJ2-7	CASSGQGAGYEQYF	TGTGCCAGCAGTGGACAGGGGGCAGGCTACGAGCAGTACTTC
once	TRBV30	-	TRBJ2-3	CAWRLLGESTDTQYF	TGTGCCTGGAGGTTACTAGGGGAGAGCACAGATACGCAGTATTTT
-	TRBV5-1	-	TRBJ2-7	CASSLTGSGNEQYF	TGCGCCAGCAGCTTGACAGGGTCCGGTAACGAGCAGTACTTC
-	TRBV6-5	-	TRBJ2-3	CASSQRTSTDTQYF	TGTGCCAGCAGTCAAAGGACTTCCACAGATACGCAGTATTTT
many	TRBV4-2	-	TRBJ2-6	CASSQGGSWSGANVLTF	TGTGCCAGCAGCCAAGGTGGGTCATGGTCTGGGGCCAACGTCCTGACTTTC
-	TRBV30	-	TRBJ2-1	CAWSVKAAGEQFF	TGTGCCTGGAGTGTAAAAGCGGCAGGTGAGCAGTTCTTC
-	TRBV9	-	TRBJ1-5	CASSAGVSNQPQHF	TGTGCCAGCAGTGCGGGGGTTAGCAATCAGCCCCAGCATTTT
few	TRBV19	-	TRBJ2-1	CATLKQGGSYNEQFF	TGTGCCACCCTAAAACAGGGAGGGTCCTACAATGAGCAGTTCTTC
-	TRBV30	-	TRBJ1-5	CAWSVSGGQPQHF	TGTGCCTGGAGTGTAAGTGGCGGTCAGCCCCAGCATTTT
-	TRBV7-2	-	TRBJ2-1	CASSPTWASGNEQFF	TGTGCCAGCAGCCCAACTTGGGCGAGCGGCAATGAGCAGTTCTTC
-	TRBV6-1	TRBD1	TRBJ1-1	CASSEPQGRSKDF	TGTGCCAGCAGTGAACCACAGGGGCGAAGTAAGGACTTT
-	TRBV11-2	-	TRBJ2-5	CASSHSWETQYF	TGTGCCAGCAGCCACTCCTGGGAGACCCAGTACTTC
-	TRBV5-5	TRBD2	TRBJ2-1	CASTRTSGRATNEQFF	TGTGCCAGCACCAGGACTAGCGGGAGGGCCACGAATGAGCAGTTCTTC
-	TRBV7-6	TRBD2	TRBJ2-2	CASSPRLAGDTTGELFF	TGTGCCAGCAGCCCGAGACTAGCGGGGGACACCACCGGGGAGCTGTTTTTT
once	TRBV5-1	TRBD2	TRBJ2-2	CASSLGLADFTGELFF	TGCGCCAGCAGCTTGGGACTAGCGGATTTCACCGGGGAGCTGTTTTTT
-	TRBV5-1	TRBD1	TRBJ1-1	CASSIGTGNTEAFF	TGCGCCAGCAGCATAGGGACAGGGAACACTGAAGCTTTCTTT
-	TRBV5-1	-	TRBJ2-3	CASSPGTWLLDTQYF	TGCGCCAGCAGCCCTGGGACGTGGCTTCTTGATACGCAGTATTTT
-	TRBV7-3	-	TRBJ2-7	CASSFGTSAEQYF	TGTGCCAGCAGCTTTGGGACGTCTGCCGAGCAGTACTTC
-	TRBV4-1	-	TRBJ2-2	CASSQAAGNTGELFF	TGCGCCAGCAGCCAAGCGGCAGGGAACACCGGGGAGCTGTTTTTT
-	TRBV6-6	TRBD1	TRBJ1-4	CASSLGQAEFF	TGTGCCAGCAGTTTAGGACAGGCGGAATTTTTT
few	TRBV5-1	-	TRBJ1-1	CASSLEGMNTEAFF	TGCGCCAGCAGCTTGGAGGGAATGAACACTGAAGCTTTCTTT
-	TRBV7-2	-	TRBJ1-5	CASSPTQSNQPQHF	TGTGCCAGCTCCCCGACCCAGAGCAATCAGCCCCAGCATTTT
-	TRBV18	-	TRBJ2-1	CASSPGVSPANEQFF	TGTGCCAGCTCACCCGGAGTAAGTCCTGCCAATGAGCAGTTCTTC
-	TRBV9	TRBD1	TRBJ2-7	CASSATGREQYF	TGTGCCAGCAGCGCGACAGGGAGAGAGCAGTACTTC
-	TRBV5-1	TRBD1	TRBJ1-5	CASSLGQGREEPQHF	TGCGCCAGCAGCTTGGGACAGGGACGCGAGGAGCCCCAGCATTTT
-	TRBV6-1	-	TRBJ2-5	CASSEALGRETQYF	TGTGCCAGCAGTGAAGCGCTTGGGCGGGAGACCCAGTACTTC
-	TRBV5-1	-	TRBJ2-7	CASSLSSNLLSYEQYF	TGCGCCAGCAGCTTGTCGTCCAACCTTTTATCCTACGAGCAGTACTTC
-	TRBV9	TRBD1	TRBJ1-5	CASSVGQGLNQPQHF	TGTGCCAGCAGCGTCGGACAGGGCCTCAATCAGCCCCAGCATTTT
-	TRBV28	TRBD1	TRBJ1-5	CASIPGQGDQPQHF	TGTGCCAGCATCCCGGGACAGGGGGATCAGCCCCAGCATTTT
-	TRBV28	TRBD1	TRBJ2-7	CASSLGQGKTYEQYF	TGTGCCAGCAGTTTGGGACAGGGGAAAACCTACGAGCAGTACTTC
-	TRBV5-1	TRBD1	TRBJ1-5	CASSINTGANQPQHF	TGCGCCAGCAGCATAAATACAGGGGCCAATCAGCCCCAGCATTTT
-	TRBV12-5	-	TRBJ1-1	CASGLVWDSPEGTEAFF	TGTGCTAGTGGTTTGGTATGGGACTCCCCGGAGGGCACTGAAGCTTTCTTT
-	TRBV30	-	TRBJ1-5	CAWSQRGNQPQHF	TGTGCCTGGAGTCAACGGGGCAATCAGCCCCAGCATTTT
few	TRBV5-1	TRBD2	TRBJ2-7	CASSVSSGGSYEQYF	TGCGCCAGCAGCGTCTCTAGCGGGGGTTCCTACGAGCAGTACTTC
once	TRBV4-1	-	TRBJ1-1	CASSLPGRGAPIGDTEAFF	TGCGCCAGCAGCCTACCGGGCAGGGGTGCTCCAATCGGGGACACTGAAGCTTTCTTT